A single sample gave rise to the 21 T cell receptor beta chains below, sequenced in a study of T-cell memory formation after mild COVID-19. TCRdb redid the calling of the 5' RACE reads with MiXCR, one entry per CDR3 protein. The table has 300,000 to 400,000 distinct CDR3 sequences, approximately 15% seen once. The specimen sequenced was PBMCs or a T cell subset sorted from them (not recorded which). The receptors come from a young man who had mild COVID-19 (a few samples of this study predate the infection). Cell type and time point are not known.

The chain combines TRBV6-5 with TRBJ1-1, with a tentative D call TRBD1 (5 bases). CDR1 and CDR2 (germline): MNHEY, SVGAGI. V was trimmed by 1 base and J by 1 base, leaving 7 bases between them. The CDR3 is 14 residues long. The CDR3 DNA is TGTGCCAGCAGTTACTTAGGGACGAACACTGAAGCTTTCTTT. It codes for CASSYLGTNTEAFF.

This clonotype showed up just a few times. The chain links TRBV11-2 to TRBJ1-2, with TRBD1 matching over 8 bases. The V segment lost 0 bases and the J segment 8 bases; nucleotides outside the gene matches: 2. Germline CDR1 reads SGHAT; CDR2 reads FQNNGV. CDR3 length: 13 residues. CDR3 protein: CASSLETGDGYTF. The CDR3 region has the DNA TGTGCCAGCAGCTTAGAGACAGGGGACGGCTACACCTTC.

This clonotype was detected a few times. For the CDR3, the DNA is TGTGCCAGCAGCTCCTCGGGTCTAGGGACAGATACGCAGTATTTT. Residues: CASSSSGLGTDTQYF. The chain is built from TRBV7-9 and TRBJ2-3; D not certain. The CDR3 has 15 amino acids. V was clipped by 4 bases and J by 3 bases, with 14 bases between them. Germline CDR1 reads SEHNR; CDR2 reads FQNEAQ (reference sequence).

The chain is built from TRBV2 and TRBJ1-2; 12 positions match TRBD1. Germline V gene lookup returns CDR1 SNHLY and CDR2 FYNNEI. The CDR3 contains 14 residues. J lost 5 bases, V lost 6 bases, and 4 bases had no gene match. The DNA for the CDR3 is TGTGCCAGCAGCGGGACAGGGGGCGATTATGGCTACACCTTC. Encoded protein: CASSGTGGDYGYTF.

CDR3 sequence: CASSSGQGVFSGELFF. CDR3 in DNA: TGTGCCAGCAGCTCGGGACAGGGGGTCTTCAGCGGGGAGCTGTTTTTT. V is TRBV11-3 and J is TRBJ2-2; 11 bases map to TRBD1. The V and J ends lost 4 bases and 7 bases, in that order; junction bases with no gene match: 8. The CDR3 runs 16 residues. The germline CDR1 and CDR2 sequences are SGHNT and YENEEA. The entire variable domain, with the rest obtained from reference TRBV11-3 and TRBJ2-2, is as follows: EAGVVQSPRYKIIEKKQPVAFWCNPISGHNTLYWYLQNLGQGPELLIRYENEEAVDDSQLPKDRFSAERLKGVDSTLKIQPAELGDSAVYLCASSSGQGVFSGELFFGEGSRLTVL.

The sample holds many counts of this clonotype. The DNA of the CDR3 is TGTGCCAGCAGCCCTACCTCCAGGGGCACTGAAGCTTTCTTT. Translation: CASSPTSRGTEAFF. This chain uses TRBV6-2 or TRBV6-3 with TRBJ1-1, with a tentative D call TRBD1 (6 bases). Germline V gene sequence: CDR1 MNHEY, CDR2 SVGEGT. V lost 6 bases and J lost 4, with 15 bases in between. This CDR3 region has 14 residues.

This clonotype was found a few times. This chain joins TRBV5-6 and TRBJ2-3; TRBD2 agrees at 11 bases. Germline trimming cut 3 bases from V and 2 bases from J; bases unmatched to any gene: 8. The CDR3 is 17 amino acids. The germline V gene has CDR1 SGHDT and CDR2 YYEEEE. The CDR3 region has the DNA TGTGCCAGCAGCTCTCTACTAGCGGGGGTGATCACAGATACGCAGTATTTT. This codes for CASSSLLAGVITDTQYF.

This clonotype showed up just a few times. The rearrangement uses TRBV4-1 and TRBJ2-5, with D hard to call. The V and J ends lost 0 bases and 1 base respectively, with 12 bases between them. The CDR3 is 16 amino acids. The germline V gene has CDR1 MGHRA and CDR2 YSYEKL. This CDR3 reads CASSQDPSTAQETQYF. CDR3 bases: TGCGCCAGCAGCCAAGACCCCTCTACCGCCCAAGAGACCCAGTACTTC.

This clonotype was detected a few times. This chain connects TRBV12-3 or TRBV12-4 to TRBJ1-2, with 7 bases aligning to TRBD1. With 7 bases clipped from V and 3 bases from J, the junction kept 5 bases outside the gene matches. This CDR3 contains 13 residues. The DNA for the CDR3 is TGTGCCAGCACCAGGACAGGCTACTATGGCTACACCTTC. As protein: CASTRTGYYGYTF.

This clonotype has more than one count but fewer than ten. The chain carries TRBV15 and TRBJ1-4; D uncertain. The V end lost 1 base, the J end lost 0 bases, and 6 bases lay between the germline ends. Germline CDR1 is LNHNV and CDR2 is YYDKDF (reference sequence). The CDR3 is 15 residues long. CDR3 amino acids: CATSRGGTTNEKLFF. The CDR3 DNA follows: TGTGCCACCAGCAGAGGGGGTACAACTAATGAAAAACTGTTTTTT.

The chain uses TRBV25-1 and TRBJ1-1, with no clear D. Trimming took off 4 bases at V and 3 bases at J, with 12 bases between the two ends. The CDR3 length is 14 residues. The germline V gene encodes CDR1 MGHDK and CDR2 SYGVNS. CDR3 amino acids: CASSAQAGYTEAFF. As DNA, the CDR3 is TGTGCCAGCAGTGCGCAGGCAGGTTACACTGAAGCTTTCTTT.

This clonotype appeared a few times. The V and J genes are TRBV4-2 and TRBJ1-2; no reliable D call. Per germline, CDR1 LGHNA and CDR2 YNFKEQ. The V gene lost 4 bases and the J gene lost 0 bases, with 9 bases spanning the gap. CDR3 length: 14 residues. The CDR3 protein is CASSRFGANYGYTF. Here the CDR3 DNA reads TGTGCCAGCAGCCGTTTTGGGGCTAACTATGGCTACACCTTC.

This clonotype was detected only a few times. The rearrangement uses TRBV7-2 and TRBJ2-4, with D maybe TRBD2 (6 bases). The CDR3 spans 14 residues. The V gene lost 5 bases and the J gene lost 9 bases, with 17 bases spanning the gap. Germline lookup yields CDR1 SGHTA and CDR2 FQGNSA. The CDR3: CASSPRGIGAIQYF. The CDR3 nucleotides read TGTGCCAGCAGCCCCCGGGGGATTGGGGCCATTCAGTACTTC.

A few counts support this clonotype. CDR3 nucleotides: TGTGCCAGCACCCTAGACAGGGGCGCTAATTCACCCCTCCACTTT. Its translation: CASTLDRGANSPLHF. This chain uses TRBV12-3 or TRBV12-4 with TRBJ1-6; TRBD1 agrees at 8 bases. This CDR3 is built from 15 residues. V was clipped by 7 bases and J by 6 bases; unmatched bases: 8.

CDR3 residues: CASSSFPIQYF. DNA of the CDR3: TGTGCCAGCAGCTCCTTTCCCATTCAGTACTTC. The chain recombines TRBV11-2 with TRBJ2-5; D unresolved. The DNA end favors TRBJ2-4, so the J call may be wrong. The germline V gene has CDR1 SGHAT and CDR2 FQNNGV. The CDR3 is 11 amino acids.

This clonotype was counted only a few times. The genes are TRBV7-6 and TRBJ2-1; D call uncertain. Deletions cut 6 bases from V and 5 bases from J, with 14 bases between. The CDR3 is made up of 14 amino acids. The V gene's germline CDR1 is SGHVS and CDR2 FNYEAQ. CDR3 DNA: TGTGCCAGCAGTTTACGCGGACCGAACAATGAGCAGTTCTTC. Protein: CASSLRGPNNEQFF.

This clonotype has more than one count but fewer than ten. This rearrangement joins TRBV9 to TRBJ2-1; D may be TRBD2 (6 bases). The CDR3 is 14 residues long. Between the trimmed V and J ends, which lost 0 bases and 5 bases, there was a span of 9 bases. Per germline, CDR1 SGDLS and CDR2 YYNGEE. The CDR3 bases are TGTGCCAGCAGCGTAGGATGGAGGGACAATGAGCAGTTCTTC. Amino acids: CASSVGWRDNEQFF. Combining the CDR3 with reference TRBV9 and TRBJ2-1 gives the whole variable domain DSGVTQTPKHLITATGQRVTLRCSPRSGDLSVYWYQQSLDQGLQFLIQYYNGEERAKGNILERFSAQQFPDLHSELNLSSLELGDSALYFCASSVGWRDNEQFFGPGTRLTVL.

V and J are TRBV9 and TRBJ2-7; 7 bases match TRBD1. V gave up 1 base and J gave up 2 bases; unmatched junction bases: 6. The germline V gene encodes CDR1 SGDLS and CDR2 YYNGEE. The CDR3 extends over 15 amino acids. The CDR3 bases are TGTGCCAGCAGCGTATGGGACAGCCTCACCTACGAGCAGTACTTC. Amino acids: CASSVWDSLTYEQYF. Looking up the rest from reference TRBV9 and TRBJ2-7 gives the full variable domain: DSGVTQTPKHLITATGQRVTLRCSPRSGDLSVYWYQQSLDQGLQFLIQYYNGEERAKGNILERFSAQQFPDLHSELNLSSLELGDSALYFCASSVWDSLTYEQYFGPGTRLTVT.

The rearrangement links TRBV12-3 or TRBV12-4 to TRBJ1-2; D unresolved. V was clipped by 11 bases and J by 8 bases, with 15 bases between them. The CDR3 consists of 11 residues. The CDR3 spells CAVMTGTGYTF. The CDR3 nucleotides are TGTGCCGTGATGACTGGAACGGGCTACACCTTC.

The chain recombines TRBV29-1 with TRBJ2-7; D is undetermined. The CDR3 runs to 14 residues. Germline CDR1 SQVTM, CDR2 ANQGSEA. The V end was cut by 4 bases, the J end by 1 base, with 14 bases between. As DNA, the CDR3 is TGCAGCGTTGGAATTTATGTGGGGTCCTACGAGCAGTACTTC. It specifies CSVGIYVGSYEQYF.

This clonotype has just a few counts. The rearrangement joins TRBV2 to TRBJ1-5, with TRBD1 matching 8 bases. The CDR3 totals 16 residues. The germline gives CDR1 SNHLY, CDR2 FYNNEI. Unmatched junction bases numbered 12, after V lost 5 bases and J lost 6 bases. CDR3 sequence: CASSPNHRGYSQPQHF. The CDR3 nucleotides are TGTGCCAGCAGTCCGAATCACAGGGGGTATAGTCAGCCCCAGCATTTT.